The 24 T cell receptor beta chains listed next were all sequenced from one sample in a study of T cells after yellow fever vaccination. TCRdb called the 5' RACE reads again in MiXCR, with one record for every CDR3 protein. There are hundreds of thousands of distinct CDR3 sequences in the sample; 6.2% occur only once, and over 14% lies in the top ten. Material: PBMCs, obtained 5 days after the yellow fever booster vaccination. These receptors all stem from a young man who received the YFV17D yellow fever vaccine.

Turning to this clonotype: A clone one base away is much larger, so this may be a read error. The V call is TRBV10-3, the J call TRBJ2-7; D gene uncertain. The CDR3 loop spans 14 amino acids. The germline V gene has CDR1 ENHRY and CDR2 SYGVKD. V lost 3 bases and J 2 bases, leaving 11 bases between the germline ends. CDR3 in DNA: TGTGCCATCAGTGATAAAGAGTTTACCTACGAGCAGTACTTC. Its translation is CAISDKEFTYEQYF.

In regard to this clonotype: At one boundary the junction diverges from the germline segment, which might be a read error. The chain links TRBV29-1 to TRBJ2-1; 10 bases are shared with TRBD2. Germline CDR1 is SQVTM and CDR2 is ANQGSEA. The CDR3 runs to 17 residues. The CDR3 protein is CSVAGTSDRSSYSEQFF. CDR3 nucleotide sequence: TGCAGCGTTGCGGGGACTAGCGACAGGAGCTCCTACAGTGAGCAGTTCTTC.

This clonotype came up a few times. Here the CDR3 reads CASSRSYSQGRGGTEAFF. The CDR3 region has the DNA TGTGCCAGCAGTCGAAGCTACTCTCAGGGGCGGGGGGGCACTGAAGCTTTCTTT. The chain carries TRBV28 and TRBJ1-1, with a possible D match to TRBD1 (6 bases). Deletions cut 5 bases from V and 4 bases from J, with 26 bases between. Per the germline V gene, CDR1 is MDHEN and CDR2 is SYDVKM. The CDR3 is 18 residues long.

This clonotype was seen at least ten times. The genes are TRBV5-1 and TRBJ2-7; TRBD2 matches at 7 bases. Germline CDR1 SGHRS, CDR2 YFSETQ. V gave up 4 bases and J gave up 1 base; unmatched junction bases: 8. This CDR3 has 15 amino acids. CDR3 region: CASSLEGGRSYEQYF. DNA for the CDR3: TGCGCCAGCAGCCTTGAGGGAGGGAGGTCCTACGAGCAGTACTTC.

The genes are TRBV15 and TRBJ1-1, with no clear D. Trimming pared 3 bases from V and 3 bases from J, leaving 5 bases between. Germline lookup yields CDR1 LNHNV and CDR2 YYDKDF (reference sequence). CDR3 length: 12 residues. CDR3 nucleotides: TGTGCCACCAGCAGTATCTACACTGAAGCTTTCTTT. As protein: CATSSIYTEAFF.

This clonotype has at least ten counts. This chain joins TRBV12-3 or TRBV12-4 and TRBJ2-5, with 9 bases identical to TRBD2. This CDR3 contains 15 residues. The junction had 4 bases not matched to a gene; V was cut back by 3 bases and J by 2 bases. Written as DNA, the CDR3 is TGTGCCAGCAGTTTTAGCGGGAGCCCTCAAGAGACCCAGTACTTC. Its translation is CASSFSGSPQETQYF.

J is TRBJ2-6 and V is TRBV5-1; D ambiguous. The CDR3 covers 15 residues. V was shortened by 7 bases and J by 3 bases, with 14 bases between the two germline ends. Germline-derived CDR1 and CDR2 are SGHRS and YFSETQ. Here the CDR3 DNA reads TGCGCCAGCGGCGGATGGTTAGGTGGGGCCAACGTCCTGACTTTC. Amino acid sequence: CASGGWLGGANVLTF.

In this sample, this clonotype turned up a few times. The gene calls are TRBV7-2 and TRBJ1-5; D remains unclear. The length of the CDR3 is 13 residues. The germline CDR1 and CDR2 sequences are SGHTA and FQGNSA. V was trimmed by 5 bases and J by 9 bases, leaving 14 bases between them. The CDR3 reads CASSPRTDRPQHF. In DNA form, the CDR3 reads TGTGCCAGCAGCCCAAGAACAGATCGGCCCCAGCATTTT.

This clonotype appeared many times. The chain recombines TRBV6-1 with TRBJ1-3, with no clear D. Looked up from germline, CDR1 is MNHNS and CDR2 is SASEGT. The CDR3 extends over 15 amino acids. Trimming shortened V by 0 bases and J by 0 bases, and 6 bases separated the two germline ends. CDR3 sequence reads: CASSEASASGNTIYF. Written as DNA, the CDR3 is TGTGCCAGCAGTGAAGCTTCAGCCTCTGGAAACACCATATATTTT.

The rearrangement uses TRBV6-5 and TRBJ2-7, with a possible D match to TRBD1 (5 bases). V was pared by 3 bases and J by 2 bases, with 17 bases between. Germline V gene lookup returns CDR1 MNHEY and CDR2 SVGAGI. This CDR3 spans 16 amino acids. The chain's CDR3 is CASSYYIRVPPYEQYF. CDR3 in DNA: TGTGCCAGCAGTTATTACATCAGGGTACCTCCCTACGAGCAGTACTTC.

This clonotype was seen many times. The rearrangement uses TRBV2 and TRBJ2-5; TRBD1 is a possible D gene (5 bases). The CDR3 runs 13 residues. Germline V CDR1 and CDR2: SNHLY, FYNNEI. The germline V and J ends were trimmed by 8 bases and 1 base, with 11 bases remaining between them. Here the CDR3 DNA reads TGTGCCAGCGCCGGACAACCCCAAGAGACCCAGTACTTC. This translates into CASAGQPQETQYF. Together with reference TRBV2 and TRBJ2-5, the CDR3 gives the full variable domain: EPEVTQTPSHQVTQMGQEVILRCVPISNHLYFYWYRQILGQKVEFLVSFYNNEISEKSEIFDDQFSVERPDGSNFTLKIRSTKLEDSAMYFCASAGQPQETQYFGPGTRLLVL.

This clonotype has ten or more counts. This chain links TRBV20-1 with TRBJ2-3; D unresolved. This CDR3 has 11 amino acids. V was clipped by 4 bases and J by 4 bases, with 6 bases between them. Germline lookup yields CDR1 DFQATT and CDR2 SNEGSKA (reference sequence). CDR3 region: CSATLADTQYF. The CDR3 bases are TGCAGTGCTACACTTGCAGATACGCAGTATTTT.

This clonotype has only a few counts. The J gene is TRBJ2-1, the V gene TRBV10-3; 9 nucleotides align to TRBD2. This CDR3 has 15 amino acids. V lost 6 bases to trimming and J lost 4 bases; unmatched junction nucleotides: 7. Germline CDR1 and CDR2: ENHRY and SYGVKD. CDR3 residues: CAISDRAGGYNEQFF. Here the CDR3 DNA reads TGTGCCATCAGCGATCGGGCGGGAGGGTACAATGAGCAGTTCTTC.

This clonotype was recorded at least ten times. Here the CDR3 reads CSASLAGGSEQYF. CDR3 bases: TGCAGTGCTTCTTTAGCGGGAGGTTCGGAGCAGTACTTC. This chain links TRBV20-1 with TRBJ2-7; 10 bases line up with TRBD2. The CDR3 runs to 13 residues. Germline assignment: CDR1 DFQATT and CDR2 SNEGSKA (reference sequence). V lost 5 bases, J lost 7 bases, and 8 bases stayed unmatched.

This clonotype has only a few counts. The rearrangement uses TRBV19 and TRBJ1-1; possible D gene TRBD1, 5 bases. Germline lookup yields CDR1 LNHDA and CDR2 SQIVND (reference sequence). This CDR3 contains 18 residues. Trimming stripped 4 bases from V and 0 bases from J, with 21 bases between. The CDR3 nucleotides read TGTGCCAGTAGTAGAACTTCACAATCGACAGCAATGAACACTGAAGCTTTCTTT. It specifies CASSRTSQSTAMNTEAFF.

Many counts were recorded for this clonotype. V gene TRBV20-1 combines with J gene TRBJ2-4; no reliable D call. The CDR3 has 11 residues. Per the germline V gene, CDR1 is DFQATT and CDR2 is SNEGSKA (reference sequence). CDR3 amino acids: CSGTRFGIQYF. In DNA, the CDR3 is TGCAGCGGAACTCGTTTCGGCATTCAGTACTTC.

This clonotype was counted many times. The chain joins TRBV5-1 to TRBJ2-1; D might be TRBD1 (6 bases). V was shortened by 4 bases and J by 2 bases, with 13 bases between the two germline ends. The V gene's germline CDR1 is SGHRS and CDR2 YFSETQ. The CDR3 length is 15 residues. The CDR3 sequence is CASSRTGSPYNEQFF. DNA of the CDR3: TGCGCCAGCAGCCGAACAGGGTCCCCCTACAATGAGCAGTTCTTC.

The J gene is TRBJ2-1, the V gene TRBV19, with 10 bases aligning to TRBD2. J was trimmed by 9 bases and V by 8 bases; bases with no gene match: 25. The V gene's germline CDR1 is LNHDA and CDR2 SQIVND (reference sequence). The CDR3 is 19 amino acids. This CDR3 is CASGYPEGGASGSTGEQFF. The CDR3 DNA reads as TGTGCCAGTGGCTACCCAGAGGGTGGGGCTAGCGGGAGTACAGGTGAGCAGTTCTTC.

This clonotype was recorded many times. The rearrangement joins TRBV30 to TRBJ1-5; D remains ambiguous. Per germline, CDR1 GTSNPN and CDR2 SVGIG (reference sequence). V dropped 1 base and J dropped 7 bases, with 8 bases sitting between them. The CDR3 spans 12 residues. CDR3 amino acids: CAWSGVKQPQHF. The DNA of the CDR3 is TGTGCCTGGAGTGGGGTTAAGCAGCCCCAGCATTTT.

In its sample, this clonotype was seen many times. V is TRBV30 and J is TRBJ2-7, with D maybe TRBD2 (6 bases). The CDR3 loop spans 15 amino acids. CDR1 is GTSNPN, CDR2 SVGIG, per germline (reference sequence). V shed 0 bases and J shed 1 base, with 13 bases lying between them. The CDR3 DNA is TGTGCCTGGAGTGTAGGAGGGGCAACTTCCTACGAGCAGTACTTC. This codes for CAWSVGGATSYEQYF.

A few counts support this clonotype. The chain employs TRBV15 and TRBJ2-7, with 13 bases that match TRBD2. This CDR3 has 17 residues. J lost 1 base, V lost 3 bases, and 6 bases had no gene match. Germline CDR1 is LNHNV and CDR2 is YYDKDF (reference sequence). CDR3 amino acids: CATSSPGLAGSSYEQYF. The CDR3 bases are TGTGCCACCAGCAGCCCGGGACTAGCGGGATCTTCCTACGAGCAGTACTTC.

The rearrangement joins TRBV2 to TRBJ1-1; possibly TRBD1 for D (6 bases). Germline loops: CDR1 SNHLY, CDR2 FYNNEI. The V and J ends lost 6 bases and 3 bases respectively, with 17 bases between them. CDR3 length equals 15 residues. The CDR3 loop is CASRLMGGSHTEAFF. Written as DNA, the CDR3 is TGTGCCAGCAGGCTGATGGGGGGCAGTCACACTGAAGCTTTCTTT.

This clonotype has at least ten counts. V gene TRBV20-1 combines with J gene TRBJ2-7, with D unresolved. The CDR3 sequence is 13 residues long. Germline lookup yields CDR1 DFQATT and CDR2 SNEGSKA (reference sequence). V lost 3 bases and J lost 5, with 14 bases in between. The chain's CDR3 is CSASVVGFDEQYF. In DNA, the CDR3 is TGCAGTGCTAGCGTCGTGGGTTTCGACGAGCAGTACTTC.

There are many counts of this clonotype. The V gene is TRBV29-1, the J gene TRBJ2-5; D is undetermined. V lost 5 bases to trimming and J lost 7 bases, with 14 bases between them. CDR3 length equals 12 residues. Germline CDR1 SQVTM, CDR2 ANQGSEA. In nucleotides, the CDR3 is TGCAGCGTTAGGTCCCGAGAGGTGACCCAGTACTTC. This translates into CSVRSREVTQYF.